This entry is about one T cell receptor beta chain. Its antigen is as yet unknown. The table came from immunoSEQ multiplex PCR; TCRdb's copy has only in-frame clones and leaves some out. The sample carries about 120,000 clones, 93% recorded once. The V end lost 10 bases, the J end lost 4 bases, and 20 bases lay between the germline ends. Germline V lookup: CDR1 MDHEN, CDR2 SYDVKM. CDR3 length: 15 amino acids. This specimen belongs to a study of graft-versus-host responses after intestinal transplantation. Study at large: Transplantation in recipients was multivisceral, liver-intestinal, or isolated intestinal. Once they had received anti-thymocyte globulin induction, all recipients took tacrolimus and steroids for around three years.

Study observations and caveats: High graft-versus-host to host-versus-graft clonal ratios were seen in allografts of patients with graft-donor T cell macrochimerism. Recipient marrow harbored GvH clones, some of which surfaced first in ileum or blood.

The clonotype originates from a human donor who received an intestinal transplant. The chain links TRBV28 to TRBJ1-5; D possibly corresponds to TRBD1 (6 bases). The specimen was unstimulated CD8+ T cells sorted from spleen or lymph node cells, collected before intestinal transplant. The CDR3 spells CATQGPGHKNQPQHF. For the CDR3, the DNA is TGTGCCACCCAGGGTCCGGGACACAAGAATCAGCCCCAGCATTTT.